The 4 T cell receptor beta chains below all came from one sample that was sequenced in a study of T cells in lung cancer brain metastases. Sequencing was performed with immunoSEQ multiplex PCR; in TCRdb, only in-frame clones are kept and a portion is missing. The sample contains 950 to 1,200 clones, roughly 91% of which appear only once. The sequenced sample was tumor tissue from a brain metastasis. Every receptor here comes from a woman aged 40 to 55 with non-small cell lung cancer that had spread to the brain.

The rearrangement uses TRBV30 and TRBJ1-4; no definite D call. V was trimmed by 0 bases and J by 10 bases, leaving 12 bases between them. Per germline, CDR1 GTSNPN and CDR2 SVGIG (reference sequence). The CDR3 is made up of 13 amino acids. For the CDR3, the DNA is TGTGCCTGGAGTGTAGGGCTAGCGGGAAAACTGTTTTTT. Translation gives CAWSVGLAGKLFF. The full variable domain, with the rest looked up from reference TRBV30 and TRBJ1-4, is SQTIHQWPATLVQPVGSPLSLECTVEGTSNPNLYWYRQAAGRGLQLLFYSVGIGQISSEVPQNLSASRPQDRQFILSSKKLLLSDSGFYLCAWSVGLAGKLFFGSGTQLSVL.

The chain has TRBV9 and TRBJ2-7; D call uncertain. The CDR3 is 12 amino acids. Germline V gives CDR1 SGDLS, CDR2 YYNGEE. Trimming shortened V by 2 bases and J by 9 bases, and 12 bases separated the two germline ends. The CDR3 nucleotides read TGTGCCAGCAGCGTTGATAGTAGTTGGCAGTACTTC. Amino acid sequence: CASSVDSSWQYF.

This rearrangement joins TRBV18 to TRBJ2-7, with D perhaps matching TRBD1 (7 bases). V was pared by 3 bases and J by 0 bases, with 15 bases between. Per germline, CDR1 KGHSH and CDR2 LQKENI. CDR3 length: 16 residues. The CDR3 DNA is TGTGCCAGCTCACCCCGAGGTCAGGGGGGCTCCTACGAGCAGTACTTC. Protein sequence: CASSPRGQGGSYEQYF.

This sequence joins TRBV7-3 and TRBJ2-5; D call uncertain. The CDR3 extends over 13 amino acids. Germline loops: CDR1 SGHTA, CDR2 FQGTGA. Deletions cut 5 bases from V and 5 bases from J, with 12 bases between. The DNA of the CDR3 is TGTGCCAGCAGCCCAGCCCGTAGTGAGACCCAGTACTTC. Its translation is CASSPARSETQYF.